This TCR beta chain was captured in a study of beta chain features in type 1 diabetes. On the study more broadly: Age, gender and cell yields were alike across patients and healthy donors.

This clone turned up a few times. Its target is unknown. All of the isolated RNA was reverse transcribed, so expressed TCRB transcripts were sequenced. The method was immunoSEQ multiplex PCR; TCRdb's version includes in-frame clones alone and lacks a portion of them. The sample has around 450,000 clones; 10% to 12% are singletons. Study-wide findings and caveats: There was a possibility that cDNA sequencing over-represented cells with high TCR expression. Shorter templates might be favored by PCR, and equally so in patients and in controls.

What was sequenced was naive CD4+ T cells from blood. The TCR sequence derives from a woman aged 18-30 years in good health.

The CDR3 bases are TGTGCCAGCAGTGAACAGGGGAGGGACAGAGTTTACGAGCAGTACTTC. Its protein product is CASSEQGRDRVYEQYF. The genes are TRBV6-1 and TRBJ2-7; tentatively, D is TRBD1 or TRBD2 (7 bases each). The V gene's germline CDR1 is MNHNS and CDR2 SASEGT. Trimming took 2 bases from V and 4 from J, leaving 18 bases between them. The CDR3 is 16 residues long.